A selection of T cell receptor beta chains follows, all from one sample in a study of response to subunit inactivated influenza vaccine. TCRdb independently ran MiXCR on the RT-PCR reads; one entry per CDR3 protein. The sample lists roughly 570,000 distinct CDR3 sequences, around 13% occurring once. The sequencing used PBMCs from blood, collected 40 to 50 days after vaccination. Every receptor here comes from a man between 50 and 59 years old who received an inactivated influenza vaccine. The CDR3 runs from the conserved cysteine through the conserved F or W. D genes are given only for firm matches. Clone size is shown for a subset of rows, as once, few, many or a class of expanded clone.

D: -
J: TRBJ2-1
size: few
V: TRBV12-3/TRBV12-4
CDR3: CASKGVYNEQFF
DNA: TGTGCCAGCAAAGGGGTCTACAATGAGCAGTTCTTC

D: TRBD2
J: TRBJ2-3
size: few
V: TRBV2
CDR3: CASNPGGTSGTDTQYF
DNA: TGTGCCAGCAATCCCGGCGGGACTAGCGGCACAGATACGCAGTATTTT

D: TRBD1
J: TRBJ2-2
size: -
V: TRBV30
CDR3: CAWSVDRVGELFF
DNA: TGTGCCTGGAGTGTCGACAGGGTCGGGGAGCTGTTTTTT

D: -
J: TRBJ2-5
size: -
V: TRBV5-5
CDR3: CASSPARMETQYF
DNA: TGTGCCAGCAGCCCGGCCCGGATGGAGACCCAGTACTTC

D: -
J: TRBJ1-2
size: many
V: TRBV15
CDR3: CATASGFNYGYTF
DNA: TGTGCCACCGCTTCAGGGTTTAACTATGGCTACACCTTC

D: TRBD1
J: TRBJ2-6
size: -
V: TRBV5-1
CDR3: CASSRQGSSGANVLTF
DNA: TGCGCCAGCAGTCGACAGGGAAGCTCTGGGGCCAACGTCCTGACTTTC

D: -
J: TRBJ1-4
size: few
V: TRBV20-1
CDR3: CSARDQFSNEKLFF
DNA: TGCAGTGCTAGAGATCAGTTCTCTAATGAAAAACTGTTTTTT

D: TRBD2
J: TRBJ2-1
size: many
V: TRBV5-1
CDR3: CASSLTGLAGGRDEQFF
DNA: TGCGCCAGCAGCCTAACGGGACTAGCGGGGGGCCGGGATGAGCAGTTCTTC

D: TRBD2
J: TRBJ2-3
size: -
V: TRBV4-1
CDR3: CASSQLAGTTDTQYF
DNA: TGCGCCAGCAGCCAACTAGCGGGGACCACAGATACGCAGTATTTT

D: -
J: TRBJ2-7
size: few
V: TRBV5-1
CDR3: CASSLDQSDEQYF
DNA: TGCGCCAGCAGCTTGGACCAGTCCGACGAGCAGTACTTC

D: -
J: TRBJ1-1
size: once
V: TRBV7-6
CDR3: CASSLFAGNAEAFF
DNA: TGTGCCAGCAGCTTATTTGCTGGGAACGCTGAAGCTTTCTTT

D: -
J: TRBJ2-3
size: -
V: TRBV12-5
CDR3: CASGMSGSSTDTQYF
DNA: TGTGCTAGTGGTATGAGCGGCTCTAGCACAGATACGCAGTATTTT

D: TRBD2
J: TRBJ2-3
size: -
V: TRBV20-1
CDR3: CSVVGGLRTDTQYF
DNA: TGCAGTGTGGTGGGAGGGCTTCGCACAGATACGCAGTATTTT

D: TRBD1
J: TRBJ2-7
size: -
V: TRBV20-1
CDR3: CSAREETGVLSVEQYF
DNA: TGCAGTGCTAGAGAAGAAACAGGGGTCTTGTCGGTCGAGCAGTACTTC

D: -
J: TRBJ2-5
size: -
V: TRBV7-9
CDR3: CASSLAPETQYF
DNA: TGTGCCAGCAGCTTAGCCCCGGAGACCCAGTACTTC

D: -
J: TRBJ2-1
size: -
V: TRBV24-1
CDR3: CATSYRFTGIHEQFF
DNA: TGTGCCACCAGTTACCGATTTACAGGGATTCATGAGCAGTTCTTC

D: -
J: TRBJ2-7
size: few
V: TRBV29-1
CDR3: CSVLDSPEQYF
DNA: TGCAGCGTCCTGGACAGCCCCGAGCAGTACTTC

D: -
J: TRBJ2-3
size: -
V: TRBV20-1
CDR3: CSARVASEGSDTQYF
DNA: TGCAGTGCTAGGGTTGCCTCGGAGGGTTCAGATACGCAGTATTTT

D: TRBD2
J: TRBJ2-5
size: -
V: TRBV7-2
CDR3: CASSLKLAGGLETQYF
DNA: TGTGCCAGCAGCTTAAAACTAGCGGGAGGGTTAGAGACCCAGTACTTC

D: -
J: TRBJ2-3
size: few
V: TRBV5-4
CDR3: CASSYQGPTDTQYF
DNA: TGTGCCAGCAGTTACCAGGGACCCACAGATACGCAGTATTTT

D: -
J: TRBJ2-1
size: few
V: TRBV28
CDR3: CASKGDYPSYNEQFF
DNA: TGTGCCAGCAAGGGGGACTATCCCTCCTACAATGAGCAGTTCTTC

D: TRBD1
J: TRBJ2-7
size: many
V: TRBV5-5
CDR3: CASSLWTGSYEQYF
DNA: TGTGCCAGCAGCCTATGGACAGGATCCTACGAGCAGTACTTC

D: TRBD1
J: TRBJ2-5
size: few
V: TRBV7-9
CDR3: CASSSRDRGKTQYF
DNA: TGTGCCAGCAGCTCCAGGGACAGGGGCAAGACCCAGTACTTC

D: -
J: TRBJ2-7
size: few
V: TRBV6-1
CDR3: CASSKQGGGGNEQYF
DNA: TGTGCCAGCAGTAAACAGGGGGGAGGGGGAAACGAGCAGTACTTC

D: -
J: TRBJ2-7
size: few
V: TRBV20-1
CDR3: CSARSGTSYEQYF
DNA: TGCAGTGCTAGATCCGGGACGTCCTACGAGCAGTACTTC

D: -
J: TRBJ2-7
size: -
V: TRBV10-3
CDR3: CAISENREQYF
DNA: TGTGCCATCAGTGAAAATAGAGAGCAGTACTTC

D: TRBD2
J: TRBJ2-2
size: few
V: TRBV20-1
CDR3: CSARRLAGGGGELFF
DNA: TGCAGTGCTAGGAGACTAGCGGGAGGGGGCGGGGAGCTGTTTTTT

D: -
J: TRBJ2-7
size: -
V: TRBV7-9
CDR3: CASSDRTATYEQYF
DNA: TGTGCCAGCAGCGACCGGACAGCTACCTACGAGCAGTACTTC

D: TRBD2
J: TRBJ2-7
size: few
V: TRBV7-2
CDR3: CASSLAAHGREQYF
DNA: TGTGCCAGCAGCTTAGCAGCTCACGGGAGGGAGCAGTACTTC

D: TRBD1
J: TRBJ2-1
size: -
V: TRBV6-1
CDR3: CASSQGTGGNEQFF
DNA: TGTGCCAGCAGTCAGGGGACAGGGGGCAATGAGCAGTTCTTC

D: -
J: TRBJ2-5
size: -
V: TRBV20-1
CDR3: CSARSRDTQETQYF
DNA: TGCAGTGCTAGATCCCGGGACACCCAAGAGACCCAGTACTTC

D: -
J: TRBJ2-3
size: many
V: TRBV30
CDR3: CAWTQQGGDTQYF
DNA: TGTGCCTGGACCCAGCAGGGTGGAGATACGCAGTATTTT

D: -
J: TRBJ2-3
size: few
V: TRBV9
CDR3: CASSPQSGTDTQYF
DNA: TGTGCCAGCAGCCCCCAGTCAGGGACAGATACGCAGTATTTT